Reported below is one TCR beta chain. Some clones are missing from TCRdb's copy, which holds only in-frame ones; the method was immunoSEQ multiplex PCR. The top ten clones hold 2.1% of a sample with approximately 260,000 clones, 90% of them seen once. This record comes from a study of blood T cell repertoires in COVID-19. The specimen sequenced was peripheral blood. The sequence was obtained from a woman aged 60-75 years with COVID-19, enrolled during active disease.

The CDR3 sequence is CASSFVGRNTEAFF. DNA of the CDR3: TGTGCCAGCAGCTTTGTCGGTAGGAACACTGAAGCTTTCTTT. V usage is TRBV5-8 and J usage is TRBJ1-1, with no clear D. The germline V gene has CDR1 SGHTS and CDR2 YDEGEE. The V end was cut by 2 bases, the J end by 1 base, with 9 bases between. The CDR3 runs 14 residues.